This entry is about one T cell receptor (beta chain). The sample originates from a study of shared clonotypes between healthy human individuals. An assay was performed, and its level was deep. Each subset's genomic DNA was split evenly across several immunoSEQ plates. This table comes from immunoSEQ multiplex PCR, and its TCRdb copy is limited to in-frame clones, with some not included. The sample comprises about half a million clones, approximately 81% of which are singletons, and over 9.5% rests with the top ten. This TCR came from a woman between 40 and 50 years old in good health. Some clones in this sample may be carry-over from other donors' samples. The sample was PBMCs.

This CDR3 reads CASRKSRSSGNTIYF. CDR3 nucleotides: TGTGCCAGCAGGAAATCGAGGAGCTCTGGAAACACCATATATTTT. The chain carries TRBV7-2 and TRBJ1-3; D remains unclear. Per the germline V gene, CDR1 is SGHTA and CDR2 is FQGNSA. V gave up 6 bases and J gave up 0 bases, with 12 bases separating them. The CDR3 covers 15 residues.